The next 12 T cell receptor beta chains were all read from a single sample in a study of blood T cell repertoires in COVID-19. The protocol was immunoSEQ multiplex PCR, while the TCRdb copy is restricted to in-frame clones and leaves out a portion. Of roughly 100,000 clones listed, around 76% are singletons. Source material: peripheral blood. Every receptor here comes from a woman aged 70-85 years with acute or convalescent COVID-19.

In nucleotides, the CDR3 is TGTGCCAGCAGCCTATCACAGGGTTTACGATCCTACAATGAGCAGTTCTTC. Protein: CASSLSQGLRSYNEQFF. The chain employs TRBV7-2 and TRBJ2-1, with a weak D call TRBD1 (6 bases). The V and J ends lost 5 bases and 1 base respectively, with 18 bases between them. CDR1 and CDR2 (germline): SGHTA, FQGNSA. This CDR3 contains 17 residues.

V gene TRBV11-2 combines with J gene TRBJ1-5; 9 bases match TRBD1. After removal of 4 bases from V and 4 bases from J, the junction contained 5 bases not matched to a gene. The CDR3 has 15 residues. The V gene's germline CDR1 is SGHAT and CDR2 FQNNGV. CDR3 DNA: TGTGCCAGCAGCTCGGGGACAGGGCTGAATCAGCCCCAGCATTTT. Translated: CASSSGTGLNQPQHF.

The genes are TRBV11-2 and TRBJ2-1; D gene ambiguous. In germline, CDR1 is SGHAT, CDR2 FQNNGV. This CDR3 is built from 15 residues. Trimming left V 5 bases short and J 0 bases short, with 11 bases between. CDR3 residues: CASSHTSSSYNEQFF. The DNA of the CDR3 is TGTGCCAGCAGCCATACATCAAGCTCCTACAATGAGCAGTTCTTC.

This rearrangement joins TRBV28 to TRBJ1-6; tentative D call: TRBD1 (5 bases). This CDR3 contains 13 residues. Trimming cost V 5 bases and J 13 bases, with 15 bases left between them. Looked up from germline, CDR1 is MDHEN and CDR2 is SYDVKM. The CDR3 spells CASSIQGNAPLHF. The CDR3 DNA is TGTGCCAGCAGTATCCAGGGTAATGCCCCCCTCCACTTT.

This rearrangement joins TRBV9 to TRBJ1-3; D gene unclear. CDR1 and CDR2 (germline): SGDLS, YYNGEE. CDR3 length equals 17 residues. V was trimmed by 0 bases and J by 0 bases, leaving 13 bases between them. The CDR3 bases are TGTGCCAGCAGCGTAGGCAGGTCTTCATTCTCTGGAAACACCATATATTTT. Protein sequence: CASSVGRSSFSGNTIYF. Looking up the rest from reference TRBV9 and TRBJ1-3 gives the full variable domain: DSGVTQTPKHLITATGQRVTLRCSPRSGDLSVYWYQQSLDQGLQFLIQYYNGEERAKGNILERFSAQQFPDLHSELNLSSLELGDSALYFCASSVGRSSFSGNTIYFGEGSWLTVV.

This CDR3 is CASSTQGERNQPQHF. CDR3 DNA: TGTGCCAGCAGTACACAGGGAGAGCGCAATCAGCCCCAGCATTTT. The rearrangement uses TRBV27 and TRBJ1-5; D is perhaps TRBD1 (6 bases). V dropped 5 bases and J dropped 2 bases, with 13 bases sitting between them. The CDR3 has 15 residues. Germline-derived CDR1 and CDR2 are MNHEY and SMNVEV (reference sequence).

The chain carries TRBV4-1 and TRBJ1-2; TRBD1 matches 8 bases. The V gene's germline CDR1 is MGHRA and CDR2 YSYEKL. The ends lost 1 base at V and 4 bases at J; junction bases unmatched: 5. The CDR3 loop spans 15 amino acids. The CDR3 loop is CASSQAQGVSYGYTF. In nucleotides, the CDR3 is TGCGCCAGCAGCCAAGCACAGGGGGTTAGCTATGGCTACACCTTC.

The gene calls are TRBV12-3 or TRBV12-4 and TRBJ1-5; possibly TRBD1 for D (6 bases). This CDR3 is 13 amino acids long. Trimming removed 8 bases at V and 4 bases at J, with 12 bases between. The CDR3 coding sequence is TGTGCCAGCGGCACACAGGGAAATCAGCCCCAGCATTTT. This encodes CASGTQGNQPQHF.

This chain links TRBV7-9 with TRBJ1-1; TRBD1 might be the D (6 bases). The CDR3 length is 16 residues. Trimming left V 6 bases short and J 1 base short, with 18 bases between. Germline CDR1 reads SEHNR; CDR2 reads FQNEAQ (reference sequence). CDR3: CASSNNRAVRNTEAFF. CDR3 in DNA: TGTGCCAGCAGTAATAACAGGGCAGTGAGGAACACTGAAGCTTTCTTT.

This clone was found a few times. This chain joins TRBV4-3 and TRBJ2-7, with D uncertain. The CDR3 sequence is 15 residues long. V shed 0 bases and J shed 3 bases, with 12 bases lying between them. In germline, CDR1 is LGHNA, CDR2 YSLEER. In DNA form, the CDR3 reads TGCGCCAGCAGCCAAGAACTTATAGCCAACTACGAGCAGTACTTC. Amino acid sequence: CASSQELIANYEQYF.

V gene TRBV19 combines with J gene TRBJ2-2, with D maybe TRBD1 (6 bases). The CDR3 spans 15 residues. V was cut by 4 bases and J by 7 bases, with 16 bases left in between. In germline, CDR1 is LNHDA, CDR2 SQIVND (reference sequence). The CDR3 region is CASSSRQVTSGELFF. DNA of the CDR3: TGTGCCAGTAGTAGCCGACAGGTAACAAGCGGGGAGCTGTTTTTT.

This sequence joins TRBV5-1 and TRBJ2-1; D may be TRBD2 (6 bases). Trimming took 7 bases from V and 0 from J, leaving 11 bases between them. The CDR3 is made up of 14 amino acids. Germline V gene data show CDR1 as SGHRS and CDR2 as YFSETQ. The CDR3 loop is CASWVSGSYNEQFF. In DNA form, the CDR3 reads TGCGCCAGCTGGGTTAGCGGCTCCTACAATGAGCAGTTCTTC.